Following are 8 T cell receptor beta chains from one sample sequenced in a study of cytomegalovirus exposure and HLA in healthy donors. The primer mix had 60 Vbeta and 13 Jbeta primers. Libraries were prepared by immunoSEQ multiplex PCR; TCRdb keeps only in-frame clonotypes and omits some of them. The data show 150,000 to 200,000 clones, with around four fifths seen just once and about 1.5% held by the top ten. Material: PBMCs. The source is a woman in her twenties or thirties in good health and CMV-seropositive.

The J gene is TRBJ2-7, the V gene TRBV5-1; D is perhaps TRBD1 (7 bases). Germline CDR1 SGHRS, CDR2 YFSETQ. The CDR3 runs 15 residues. Trimming left V 3 bases short and J 4 bases short, with 17 bases between. The CDR3 loop reads CASSWTGGGVYEQYF. In nucleotides, the CDR3 is TGCGCCAGCAGCTGGACAGGAGGAGGGGTATACGAGCAGTACTTC.

The chain links TRBV30 to TRBJ2-3; D is unresolved. CDR3 length: 15 amino acids. Germline V gene sequence: CDR1 GTSNPN, CDR2 SVGIG (reference sequence). Deletions cut 2 bases from V and 1 base from J, with 13 bases between. CDR3 amino acids: CAWSPANRGTDTQYF. For the CDR3, the DNA is TGTGCCTGGAGTCCCGCGAATCGAGGCACAGATACGCAGTATTTT.

This rearrangement joins TRBV19 to TRBJ1-5; 12 bases align to TRBD1. The V gene end was trimmed by 5 bases and the J gene end by 6 bases; junction bases not matched to a gene: 8. The CDR3 is 16 amino acids. Germline V gives CDR1 LNHDA, CDR2 SQIVND (reference sequence). This CDR3 reads CASSPSGTGGGQPQHF. The CDR3 DNA reads TGTGCCAGTAGTCCCTCCGGGACAGGGGGCGGTCAGCCCCAGCATTTT. The whole variable domain, remainder taken from reference TRBV19 and TRBJ1-5, is DGGITQSPKYLFRKEGQNVTLSCEQNLNHDAMYWYRQDPGQGLRLIYYSQIVNDFQKGDIAEGYSVSREKKESFPLTVTSAQKNPTAFYLCASSPSGTGGGQPQHFGDGTRLSIL.

The rearrangement uses TRBV19 and TRBJ2-7; TRBD2 agrees at 10 bases. Germline V CDR1 and CDR2: LNHDA, SQIVND (reference sequence). The V gene end was trimmed by 4 bases and the J gene end by 1 base; junction bases not matched to a gene: 1. The CDR3 length is 14 residues. In DNA form, the CDR3 reads TGTGCCAGTAGTACTAGCGGGGGATCCTACGAGCAGTACTTC. Encoded protein: CASSTSGGSYEQYF.

The J gene is TRBJ2-2, the V gene TRBV7-3, with a possible D match to TRBD1 (6 bases). Looked up from germline, CDR1 is SGHTA and CDR2 is FQGTGA. V shed 5 bases and J shed 4 bases, with 17 bases lying between them. This CDR3 is built from 16 residues. The CDR3 loop reads CASSLRTGRGTGELFF. Written as DNA, the CDR3 is TGTGCCAGCAGCCTTCGTACAGGGAGAGGCACCGGGGAGCTGTTTTTT.

This clone was observed a handful of times. This chain links TRBV5-6 with TRBJ2-7; 10 bases fit TRBD2. Germline V gene data show CDR1 as SGHDT and CDR2 as YYEEEE. This CDR3 has 14 residues. The V and J ends lost 3 bases and 2 bases, in that order; junction bases with no gene match: 2. The CDR3 region is CASSSSGGPYEQYF. The CDR3 DNA reads TGTGCCAGCAGCTCTAGCGGGGGACCCTACGAGCAGTACTTC.

The J gene is TRBJ2-7, the V gene TRBV12-5; no definite D call. With 0 bases removed from V and 7 bases from J, the gap between germline ends came to 16 bases. This CDR3 spans 15 amino acids. In germline, CDR1 is LGHNT, CDR2 FRNRAP. The CDR3 DNA reads TGTGCTAGTGGTTTGGTACTCGGAGTAGTTAAGGAGCAGTACTTC. It codes for CASGLVLGVVKEQYF.

V usage is TRBV7-7 and J usage is TRBJ2-1; 10 nucleotides match TRBD2. The junction had 8 bases not matched to a gene; V was cut back by 1 base and J by 8 bases. The CDR3 is made up of 16 amino acids. Germline V lookup: CDR1 SSHAT, CDR2 FNYEAQ (reference sequence). CDR3 region: CASSLGPSGSMYEQFF. The DNA for the CDR3 is TGTGCCAGCAGCTTAGGTCCTAGCGGGAGTATGTATGAGCAGTTCTTC.